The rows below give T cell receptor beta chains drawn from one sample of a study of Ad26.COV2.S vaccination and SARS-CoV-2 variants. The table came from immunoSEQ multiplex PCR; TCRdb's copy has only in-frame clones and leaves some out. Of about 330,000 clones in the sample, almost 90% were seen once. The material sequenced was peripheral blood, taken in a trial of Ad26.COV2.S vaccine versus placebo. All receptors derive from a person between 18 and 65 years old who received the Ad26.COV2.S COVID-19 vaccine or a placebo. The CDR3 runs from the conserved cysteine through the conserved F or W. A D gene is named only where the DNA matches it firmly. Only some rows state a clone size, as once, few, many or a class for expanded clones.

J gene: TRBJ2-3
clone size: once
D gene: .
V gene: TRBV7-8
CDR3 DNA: TGTGCTATACGTCTCGCGGGGACGGCCGGTGATACGCAGTATTTT
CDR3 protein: CAIRLAGTAGDTQYF

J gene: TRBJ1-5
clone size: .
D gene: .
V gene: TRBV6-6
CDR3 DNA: TGTGCCAGCAGTCGGGGTGGCAATCAGCCCCAGCATTTT
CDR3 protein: CASSRGGNQPQHF

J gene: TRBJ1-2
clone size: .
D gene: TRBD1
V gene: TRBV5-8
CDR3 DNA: TGTGCCAGCAGCCGGGGACAGGGTTGGATCTATGGCTACACCTTC
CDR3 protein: CASSRGQGWIYGYTF

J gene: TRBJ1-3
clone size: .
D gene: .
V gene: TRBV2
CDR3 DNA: TGTGCCAGCAGACAGACCTTCCTCCGCCACACCATATATTTT
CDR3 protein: CASRQTFLRHTIYF

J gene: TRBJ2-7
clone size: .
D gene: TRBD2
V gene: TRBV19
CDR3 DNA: TGTGCCACCGCTGGACTAGCGGGGGGAGAGCAGTACTTC
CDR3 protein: CATAGLAGGEQYF

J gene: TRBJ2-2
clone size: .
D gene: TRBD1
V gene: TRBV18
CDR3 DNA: TGTGCCAGCTCACCAGGGACAGGGAACACCGGGGAGCTGTTTTTT
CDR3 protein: CASSPGTGNTGELFF

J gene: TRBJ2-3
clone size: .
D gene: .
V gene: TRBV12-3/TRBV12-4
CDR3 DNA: TGTGCCAGCAGCAGCGGTAGCACAGATACGCAGTATTTT
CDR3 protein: CASSSGSTDTQYF

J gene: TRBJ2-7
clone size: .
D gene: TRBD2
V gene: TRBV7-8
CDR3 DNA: TGTGCCAGCAGCTTAGTGGCGGGGGGGATCCCCTACGAGCAGTACTTC
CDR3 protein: CASSLVAGGIPYEQYF

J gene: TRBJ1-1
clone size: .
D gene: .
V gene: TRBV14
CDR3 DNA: TGTGCCAGCAGCCAATGGGAGGGTCGTAGTGAAGCTTTCTTT
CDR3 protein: CASSQWEGRSEAFF

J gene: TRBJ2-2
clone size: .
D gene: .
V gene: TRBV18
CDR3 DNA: TGTGCCAGCTCACCACCGAGTTCAGGGACTAACACCGGGGAGCTGTTTTTT
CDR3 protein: CASSPPSSGTNTGELFF

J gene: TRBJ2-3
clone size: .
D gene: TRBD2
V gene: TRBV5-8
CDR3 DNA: TGTGCCAGCAGCTTGTCGGCGGGAGTGACAGATACGCAGTATTTT
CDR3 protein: CASSLSAGVTDTQYF

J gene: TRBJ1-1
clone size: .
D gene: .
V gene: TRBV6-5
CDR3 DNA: TGTGCCAGCAGTTACGGGGGAAGGGGCACTGAAGCTTTCTTT
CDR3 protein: CASSYGGRGTEAFF

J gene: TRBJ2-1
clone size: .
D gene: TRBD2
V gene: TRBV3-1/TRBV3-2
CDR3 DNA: TGTGCCAGCAGTGCCTGGATAGGGGAGGGCTCTCACAATGAGCAGTTCTTC
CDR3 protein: CASSAWIGEGSHNEQFF

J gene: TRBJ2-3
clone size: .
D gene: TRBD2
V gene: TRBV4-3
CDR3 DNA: TGCGCCAGCAGCCAAGTATCACTAGCGGGGGGGCCCGAAGATACGCAGTATTTT
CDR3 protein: CASSQVSLAGGPEDTQYF

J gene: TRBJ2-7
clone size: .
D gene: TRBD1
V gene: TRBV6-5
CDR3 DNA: TGTGCCAGCAGTCCCAGGACAGGGAGCTCCTACGAGCAGTACTTC
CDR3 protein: CASSPRTGSSYEQYF

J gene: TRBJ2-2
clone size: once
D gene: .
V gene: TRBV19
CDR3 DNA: TGTGCCAGTAGTATTTATAGGGATCAGAACACCGGGGAGCTGTTTTTT
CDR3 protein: CASSIYRDQNTGELFF

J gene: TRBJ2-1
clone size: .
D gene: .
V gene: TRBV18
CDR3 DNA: TGTGCCAGCTCACCGGTCGCGGGCACCAACTACAATGAGCAGTTCTTC
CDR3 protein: CASSPVAGTNYNEQFF

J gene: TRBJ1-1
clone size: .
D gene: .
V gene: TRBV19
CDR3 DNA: TGTGCCAGTAGTATCTGGGCCCGAGAAGGAGCTTTCTTT
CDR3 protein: CASSIWAREGAFF

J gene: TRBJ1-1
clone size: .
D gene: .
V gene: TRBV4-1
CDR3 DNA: TGCGCCAGCAGCCTTACCCGGGACACTGAAGCTTTCTTT
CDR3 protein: CASSLTRDTEAFF

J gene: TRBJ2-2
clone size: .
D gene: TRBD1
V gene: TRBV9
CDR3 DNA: TGTGCCAGCAACCCGGGACAGGGGGTTTCCGGGGAGCTGTTTTTT
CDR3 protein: CASNPGQGVSGELFF

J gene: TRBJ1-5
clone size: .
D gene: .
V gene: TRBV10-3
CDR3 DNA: TGTGCCATCAGTGATGGGGGGGGCAATCAGCCCCAGCATTTT
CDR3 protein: CAISDGGGNQPQHF

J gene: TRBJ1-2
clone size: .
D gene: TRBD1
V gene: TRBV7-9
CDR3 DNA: TGTGCCAGCAGCACCACCCGACAGGGTAACTATGGCTACACCTTC
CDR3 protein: CASSTTRQGNYGYTF